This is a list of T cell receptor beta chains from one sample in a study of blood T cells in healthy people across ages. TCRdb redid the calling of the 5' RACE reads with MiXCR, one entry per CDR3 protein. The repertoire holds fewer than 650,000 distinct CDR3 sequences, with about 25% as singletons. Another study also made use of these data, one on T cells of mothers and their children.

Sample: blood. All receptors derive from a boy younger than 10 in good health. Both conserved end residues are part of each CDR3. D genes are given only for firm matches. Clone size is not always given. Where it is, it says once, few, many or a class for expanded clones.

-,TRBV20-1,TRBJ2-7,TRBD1,TGCAGTGCTCGGGACAGGGGGCAGGGTAGCGGGATCTACGAGCAGTACTTC,CSARDRGQGSGIYEQYF
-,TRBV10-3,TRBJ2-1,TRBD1,TGTGCCATCAGTACAGGGGGAGATGAGCAGTTCTTC,CAISTGGDEQFF
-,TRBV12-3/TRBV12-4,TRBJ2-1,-,TGTGCCAGCATCGCAGAATCCCTATACAATGAGCAGTTCTTC,CASIAESLYNEQFF
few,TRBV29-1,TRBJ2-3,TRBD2,TGCAGCGTTGCGGCTAGCGGGGGAGATACGCAGTATTTT,CSVAASGGDTQYF
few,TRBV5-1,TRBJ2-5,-,TGCGCCAGCAGCTTCTCCGGGATACAAGAGACCCAGTACTTC,CASSFSGIQETQYF
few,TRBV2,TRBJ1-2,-,TGTGCCAGCAGTGTCAAAGTTAACTATGGCTACACCTTC,CASSVKVNYGYTF
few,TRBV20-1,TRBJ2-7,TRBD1,TGCACCTCTTTGACAGGGGAGAAAGACGAGCAGTACTTC,CTSLTGEKDEQYF
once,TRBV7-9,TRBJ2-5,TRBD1,TGTGCCAGCAGCTTCCCCGGGACAGGAGGGGAGACCCAGTACTTC,CASSFPGTGGETQYF
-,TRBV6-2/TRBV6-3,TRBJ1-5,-,TGTGCCAGCAGTTCGAATAGGGTCGGTCAGCCCCAGCATTTT,CASSSNRVGQPQHF
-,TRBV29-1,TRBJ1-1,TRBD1,TGCAGCGTTGGACAGGGGTACCGCACTGAAGCTTTCTTT,CSVGQGYRTEAFF
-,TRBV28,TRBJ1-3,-,TGTGCCAGCAGTCCCGCTCACGGAGGACCTGGAAACACCATATATTTT,CASSPAHGGPGNTIYF
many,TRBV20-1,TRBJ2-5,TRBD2,TGCAGTGCTAGGGGGACTAGCCGGGAGACCCAGTACTTC,CSARGTSRETQYF
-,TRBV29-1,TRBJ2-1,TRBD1,TGCAGCGTTGCTAATTGGGGACAGGTCGACAATGAGCAGTTCTTC,CSVANWGQVDNEQFF
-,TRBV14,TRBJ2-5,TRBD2,TGTGCCAGCAGCAGGGGACTAGTCCAAGAGACCCAGTACTTC,CASSRGLVQETQYF
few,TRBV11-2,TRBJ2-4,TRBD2,TGTGCCAGCAGCTCCGGACTAGGGCGAGCCATTCAGTACTTC,CASSSGLGRAIQYF
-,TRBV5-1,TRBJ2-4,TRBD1,TGCGCCAGCAGCTTTCAGGGGGCGGCCAAAAACATTCAGTACTTC,CASSFQGAAKNIQYF
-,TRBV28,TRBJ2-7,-,TGTGCCAGCACCACTAGAGGCTACGAGCAGTACTTC,CASTTRGYEQYF
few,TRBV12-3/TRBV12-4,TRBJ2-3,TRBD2,TGTGCCAGCAGGGATATTGGCGGGGGTTACACAGATACGCAGTATTTT,CASRDIGGGYTDTQYF
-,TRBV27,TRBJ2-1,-,TGTGCCAGCAGTTCAGGGGGAGGTTACAATGAGCAGTTCTTC,CASSSGGGYNEQFF
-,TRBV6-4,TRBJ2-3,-,TGTGCCAGCAGTGACGGCGGGCATAGCACAGATACGCAGTATTTT,CASSDGGHSTDTQYF
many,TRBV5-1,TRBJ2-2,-,TGCGCCAGCAGCTTACGGGACTCGAACACCGGGGAGCTGTTTTTT,CASSLRDSNTGELFF
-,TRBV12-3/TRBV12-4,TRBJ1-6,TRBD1,TGTGCCAGCAGTACCCAACAGGGGTTGTTCGGTTCACCCCTCCACTTT,CASSTQQGLFGSPLHF
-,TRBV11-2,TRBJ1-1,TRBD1,TGTGCCAGCAGCACTACGACAGGGAGCTACACTGAAGCTTTCTTT,CASSTTTGSYTEAFF
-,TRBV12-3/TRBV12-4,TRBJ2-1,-,TGTGCCAGCAGTTTTAGTAGCAGAAATGAGCAGTTCTTC,CASSFSSRNEQFF
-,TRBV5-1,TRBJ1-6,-,TGCGCCCTAGTAGGAAGTCATAATTCACCCCTCCACTTT,CALVGSHNSPLHF
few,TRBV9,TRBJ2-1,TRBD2,TGTGCCAGCAGCGCCCGGGAGGGAGAGCAGTTCTTC,CASSAREGEQFF
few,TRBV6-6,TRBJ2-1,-,TGTGCCAGCAGTTACTCGCAGGGGTGGGTTGAGCAGTTCTTC,CASSYSQGWVEQFF
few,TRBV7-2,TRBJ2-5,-,TGTGCCAGCAGCCCCCGGACCTCACGGGCCGAAGAGACCCAGTACTTC,CASSPRTSRAEETQYF
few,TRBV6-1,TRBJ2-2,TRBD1,TGTGCCAGCAGTGGACCAGGGGGCGCCGGACCCGGGGAGCTGTTTTTT,CASSGPGGAGPGELFF
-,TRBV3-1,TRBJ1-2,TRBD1,TGTGCCAGCAGCGCCAGGGGACAGGGGTCTCTACATGGCTACACCTTC,CASSARGQGSLHGYTF
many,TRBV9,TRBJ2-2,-,TGTGCCAGCTCTTCCGGGACAAACACCGGGGAGCTGTTTTTT,CASSSGTNTGELFF
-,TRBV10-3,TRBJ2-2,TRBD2,TGTGCCATCAGTGATTCGACTAGCGGGAACACCGGGGAGCTGTTTTTT,CAISDSTSGNTGELFF
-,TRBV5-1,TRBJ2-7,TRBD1,TGCGCCAGCAGCTTGGAGTGGGACAGCTACGAGCAGTACTTC,CASSLEWDSYEQYF
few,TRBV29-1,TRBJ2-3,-,TGCAGCGCCTCCGATGGGGGTACCACAGATACGCAGTATTTT,CSASDGGTTDTQYF
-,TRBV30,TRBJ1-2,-,TGTGCCTGGAGTGTACTAGGCACCCTACTTTCTGGCTACACCTTC,CAWSVLGTLLSGYTF
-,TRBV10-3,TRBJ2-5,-,TGTGCCATCAGTGCAGGGAACCAAGAGACCCAGTACTTC,CAISAGNQETQYF
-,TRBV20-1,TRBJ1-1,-,TGCACTATGTTACGGGACTCCCACACTGAAGCTTTCTTT,CTMLRDSHTEAFF
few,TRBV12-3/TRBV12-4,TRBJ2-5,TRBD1,TGTGCCAGCAGTCCGGGACAGGGGGCTGGAGAGACCCAGTACTTC,CASSPGQGAGETQYF
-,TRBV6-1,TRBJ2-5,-,TGTGCCAGCAATCGGGCTCTGGGAGAGACCCAGTACTTC,CASNRALGETQYF
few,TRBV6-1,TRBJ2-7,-,TGTGCCAGCAGTGGTCCCCCAGCACCCTACGAGCAGTACTTC,CASSGPPAPYEQYF
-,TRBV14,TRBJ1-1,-,TGTGCCAGCAGCCAAAACCTGGACACTGAAGCTTTCTTT,CASSQNLDTEAFF
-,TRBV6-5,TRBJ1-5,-,TGTGCCAGCAGTTACTCCTGGAATCAGCCCCAGCATTTT,CASSYSWNQPQHF
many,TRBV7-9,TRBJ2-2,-,TGTGCCAGCAGCCCCCGCCAGACCGGGGAGCTGTTTTTT,CASSPRQTGELFF
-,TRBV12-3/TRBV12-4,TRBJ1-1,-,TGTGCCAGCAGTTATGAAATGAACACTGAAGCTTTCTTT,CASSYEMNTEAFF
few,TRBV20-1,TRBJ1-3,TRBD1,TGCAGTGCGGTCCGCAGGGGGCGAGGAAACACCATATATTTT,CSAVRRGRGNTIYF
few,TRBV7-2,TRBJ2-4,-,TGTGCCAGCAGCTTAGACTTCCTGGGCATTCAGTACTTC,CASSLDFLGIQYF